Presented here are 29 T cell receptor beta chains from one specimen sequenced in a study of T cells expressing NK-cell markers. Reanalyzing the 5' RACE reads, TCRdb keeps one entry per CDR3 protein, without DNA. The sample holds some 450,000 distinct CDR3 sequences. Sequencing input: blood T cells: a sorted CD56 or NKG2C T cell subset, CD4+ or CD8+ T cells, or bulk PBMC T cells (not recorded which). These TCRs come from a woman aged 18 to 75 in good health.

The chain uses TRBV3-1 and TRBJ2-5; TCRdb's D call, TRBD1, is unchecked because there is no DNA. CDR1 and CDR2 (germline): LGHDT, YNNKEL (reference sequence). CDR3 length: 15 residues. The CDR3 protein is CASSHHTGVKETQYF.

The V gene is TRBV16, the J gene TRBJ2-3; the D call from TCRdb, TRBD2, cannot be confirmed without DNA. The CDR3 consists of 16 residues. The germline V gene has CDR1 KGHSY and CDR2 FQNENV. The CDR3 region is CASSQGGVALADTQYF.

This rearrangement joins TRBV3-1 to TRBJ2-7. Germline-derived CDR1 and CDR2 are LGHDT and YNNKEL (reference sequence). The CDR3 runs 13 residues. CDR3 sequence: CASSGAGYYEQYF.

The V call is TRBV4-1, the J call TRBJ2-3. The germline V gene encodes CDR1 MGHRA and CDR2 YSYEKL. This CDR3 has 16 residues. Here the CDR3 reads CASSKGPVTSTDTQYF.

The CDR3 sequence is CASSQVVQETQYF. J is TRBJ2-5 and V is TRBV14. The CDR3 has 13 amino acids. Germline CDR1 and CDR2: SGHDN and FVKESK.

V usage is TRBV12-3 or TRBV12-4 and J usage is TRBJ2-5. The CDR3 covers 15 residues. The chain's CDR3 is CASSEFRTAQETQYF.

The chain is built from TRBV3-1 and TRBJ2-1; TCRdb names TRBD1, which stays unverified in the absence of DNA. The CDR3 is made up of 14 amino acids. Germline V gene sequence: CDR1 LGHDT, CDR2 YNNKEL (reference sequence). CDR3 in amino acids: CASKGHTPVNEQFF.

The chain has TRBV7-2 and TRBJ1-1. CDR1 SGHTA and CDR2 FQGNSA come from the germline V gene. This CDR3 region has 15 residues. The CDR3 region is CASSPIPTVNTEAFF.

The chain recombines TRBV29-1 with TRBJ2-5; no DNA is available, so the TRBD1 call from TCRdb remains unchecked. CDR1 is SQVTM and CDR2 is ANQGSEA in the germline V gene. CDR3 length equals 15 residues. CDR3 residues: CSVALRDTEQETQYF. Looking up the rest from reference TRBV29-1 and TRBJ2-5 gives the full variable domain: SAVISQKPSRDICQRGTSLTIQCQVDSQVTMMFWYRQQPGQSLTLIATANQGSEATYESGFVIDKFPISRPNLTFSTLTVSNMSPEDSSIYLCSVALRDTEQETQYFGPGTRLLVL.

The V gene is TRBV7-2, the J gene TRBJ2-5; TCRdb calls TRBD1, which cannot be checked without DNA. The CDR3 runs 15 residues. The germline CDR1 and CDR2 sequences are SGHTA and FQGNSA. CDR3 loop: CASIRAASIQETQYF.

V gene TRBV28 combines with J gene TRBJ2-1; TCRdb's D call, TRBD2, is unchecked because there is no DNA. CDR3 length: 16 amino acids. Germline CDR1 is MDHEN and CDR2 is SYDVKM. Here the CDR3 reads CASSLPTSGSGVGQFF.

The chain has TRBV27 and TRBJ1-2. In germline, CDR1 is MNHEY, CDR2 SMNVEV (reference sequence). The CDR3 has 13 residues. CDR3: CASSLSGSYGYTF.

This chain links TRBV5-6 with TRBJ2-5; TCRdb's assignment of TRBD1 cannot be checked, as there is no DNA. Germline V gene sequence: CDR1 SGHDT, CDR2 YYEEEE. The CDR3 contains 12 residues. The CDR3 is CASSFSPETQYF.

The chain uses TRBV12-3 or TRBV12-4 and TRBJ1-4; TCRdb calls TRBD1, which cannot be checked without DNA. The CDR3 sequence is 13 residues long. The CDR3: CASLGGGREKLFF.

CDR3: CSVASGAGEAFF. The chain carries TRBV29-1 and TRBJ1-1; absent DNA, TCRdb's TRBD1 call cannot be checked. CDR3 size: 12 residues. Germline V gene data show CDR1 as SQVTM and CDR2 as ANQGSEA.

The chain employs TRBV5-1 and TRBJ2-4; TCRdb lists TRBD1, though no DNA is available to test this call. This CDR3 has 17 amino acids. CDR1 SGHRS and CDR2 YFSETQ come from the germline V gene. CDR3: CASSLGRDRYGKNIQYF.

V gene TRBV21-1 combines with J gene TRBJ2-1; no DNA is available, so the TRBD2 call from TCRdb remains unchecked. TRBV21-1 is flagged as a pseudogene. This CDR3 is built from 15 residues. The CDR3 reads CASSVGAGGHHEQFF.

The chain recombines TRBV7-9 with TRBJ2-5; TCRdb lists TRBD1, though no DNA is available to test this call. This CDR3 has 11 amino acids. Germline CDR1 reads SEHNR; CDR2 reads FQNEAQ (reference sequence). CDR3 residues: CASSPGQPIYF.

The rearrangement uses TRBV7-2 and TRBJ2-5; TCRdb's D call of TRBD1 is untestable without DNA. The germline V gene encodes CDR1 SGHTA and CDR2 FQGNSA. This CDR3 is built from 14 residues. CDR3: CASSLVSSGGTQYF. Combining the CDR3 with reference TRBV7-2 and TRBJ2-5 gives the whole variable domain GAGVSQSPSNKVTEKGKDVELRCDPISGHTALYWYRQSLGQGLEFLIYFQGNSAPDKSGLPSDRFSAERTGGSVSTLTIQRTQQEDSAVYLCASSLVSSGGTQYFGPGTRLLVL.

The V and J genes are TRBV7-2 and TRBJ1-2. The V gene's germline CDR1 is SGHTA and CDR2 FQGNSA. This CDR3 comprises 12 residues. The CDR3: CASSLINYGYTF.

The J gene is TRBJ2-3, the V gene TRBV20-1; TCRdb's D gene call, TRBD2, goes unchecked for lack of DNA. Germline CDR1 reads DFQATT; CDR2 reads SNEGSKA (reference sequence). This CDR3 region has 15 residues. CDR3: CSARSPRAGTDTQYF.

V and J are TRBV12-3 or TRBV12-4 and TRBJ2-5; TCRdb returns TRBD2, unconfirmable since there is no DNA. The CDR3 totals 15 residues. The CDR3 spells CASGNLAGVGETQYF.

The rearrangement joins TRBV4-3 to TRBJ2-7; TCRdb's D call, TRBD2, is unchecked because there is no DNA. CDR3 length equals 16 residues. Germline CDR1 reads LGHNA; CDR2 reads YSLEER. This CDR3 is CASSQDSGRLRGEQYF.

The rearrangement links TRBV5-6 to TRBJ1-3; with no DNA, the TCRdb D assignment of TRBD1 cannot be verified. Looked up from germline, CDR1 is SGHDT and CDR2 is YYEEEE. The CDR3 is 14 residues long. CDR3 amino acids: CASSGGTLGNTIYF.

The rearrangement joins TRBV20-1 to TRBJ2-5; TCRdb selects TRBD1, and the lack of DNA leaves this call unchecked. The V gene's germline CDR1 is DFQATT and CDR2 SNEGSKA (reference sequence). The CDR3 length is 13 residues. CDR3 sequence reads: CSARRGAGETQYF.

The V gene is TRBV7-2, the J gene TRBJ2-3; TCRdb lists TRBD1, though no DNA is available to test this call. Germline CDR1 reads SGHTA; CDR2 reads FQGNSA. This CDR3 has 14 amino acids. This CDR3 reads CASSFSRDGDTQYF.

The rearrangement uses TRBV11-2 and TRBJ2-1. This CDR3 is 15 amino acids long. Germline V gene lookup returns CDR1 SGHAT and CDR2 FQNNGV. CDR3 sequence: CASRVELGYYNEQFF.

The V call is TRBV6-2 or TRBV6-3, the J call TRBJ2-5; TCRdb reports TRBD2, a call that lacks DNA to check it against. This CDR3 comprises 20 residues. Germline V gene data show CDR1 as MNHEY and CDR2 as SVGEGT. CDR3 in amino acids: CASSYSIAAYGTRRQETQYF.

The chain is built from TRBV7-2 and TRBJ2-1. This CDR3 has 16 residues. CDR1 SGHTA and CDR2 FQGNSA come from the germline V gene. The CDR3 is CASTHDRSPSYNEQFF.